Listed below are T cell receptor beta chains from one sample, sequenced in a study of cytomegalovirus exposure and HLA in healthy donors. Assay used: immunoSEQ multiplex PCR; TCRdb lists only in-frame clones, some missing. This repertoire shows a few hundred thousand clones, 90% found once; its top ten account for under 0.45%. Sequencing was performed on PBMCs. Receptors were obtained from a woman between 18 and 29 years old in good health and CMV-seronegative. CDR3s include the opening cysteine and the closing phenylalanine or tryptophan. Fields, in order: J gene, CDR3 length, V gene, clone size, D gene, CDR3 DNA, CDR3 protein. The D gene is left open where the match is weak. The listing skips clone size in some rows; elsewhere it reads once, few, many or a size class.

>TRBJ2-2|12|TRBV30|-|-
TGTGCCTGGAGTAGACGGAGCGGGGAGCTGTTTTTT
CAWSRRSGELFF
>TRBJ1-1|12|TRBV11-3|-|TRBD1
TGTGCCAGCAGCTCAGACAGGGGTGAAGCTTTCTTT
CASSSDRGEAFF
>TRBJ2-4|13|TRBV7-3|-|-
TGTGCCAGCAGCTTAAATGCAGGAAACATTCAGTACTTC
CASSLNAGNIQYF
>TRBJ2-5|17|TRBV10-1|once|TRBD2
TGCGCCAGCAGCGCCCGTTCTAGCGGGGGGGCCGGCGAGACCCAGTACTTC
CASSARSSGGAGETQYF
>TRBJ1-1|14|TRBV10-3|-|TRBD1
TGTGCCATCAGTGAGGAAGGACAGGGCCCTGAAGCTTTCTTT
CAISEEGQGPEAFF
>TRBJ1-6|16|TRBV15|once|-
TGTGCCACCAGCAGAGATCAAAGGAGACCCTCTTCACCCCTCCACTTT
CATSRDQRRPSSPLHF
>TRBJ2-2|16|TRBV5-1|-|TRBD1
TGCGCCAGCAGCACGGGGACAGGGTGGGACACCGGGGAGCTGTTTTTT
CASSTGTGWDTGELFF
>TRBJ1-1|15|TRBV11-3|-|-
TGTGCCAGCAGCCCCGGGACACGTCGGGACACTGAAGCTTTCTTT
CASSPGTRRDTEAFF
>TRBJ1-4|14|TRBV5-6|-|-
TGTGCCAGCAGCTCCGTCAGCAAGGGGGAAAAACTGTTTTTT
CASSSVSKGEKLFF
>TRBJ1-6|15|TRBV7-6|-|TRBD1
TGTGCCAGCAGCTTAGCAGGGGGCAATAATTCACTCCTCCACTTT
CASSLAGGNNSLLHF
>TRBJ2-2|19|TRBV19|-|TRBD2
TGTGCCAGTAGTCCCGAAAGCCTAGCGGGGGGGCGTGATACCGGGGAGCTGTTTTTT
CASSPESLAGGRDTGELFF
>TRBJ2-1|16|TRBV7-7|-|-
TGTGCTAGCAGCTTAGAAGGCGGAGCTGCCTACAATGAGCAGTTCTTC
CASSLEGGAAYNEQFF
>TRBJ1-5|15|TRBV28|-|TRBD1
TGTGCCAGCACCTATCTCCAGGGGGCTGGCTGGCCCCAGCATTTT
CASTYLQGAGWPQHF
>TRBJ1-6|16|TRBV4-1|-|-
TGCGCCAGCAGCCCCCAGCCGGGGGGTAGGGGTTCACCCCTCCACTTT
CASSPQPGGRGSPLHF
>TRBJ2-1|18|TRBV7-9|-|TRBD2
TGTGCCAGCAGCTCTAGACTAGCGGGGGGCGTATCCTACAATGAGCAGTTCTTC
CASSSRLAGGVSYNEQFF
>TRBJ1-1|15|TRBV7-9|-|-
TGTGCCAGCAGCCCAAGGCACCGGCGGGACACTGAAGCTTTCTTT
CASSPRHRRDTEAFF